This T cell receptor beta chain was found in a study of vaccination and CD4 T cells after COVID-19. Treatment here: roughly 11-day PBMC culture with coronavirus spike peptide pools or control peptides (ViraFEST assay). Vaccination was preceded and followed by negative nucleocapsid antibodies in healthy vaccine recipients, showing no prior SARS-CoV-2 infection. At the Johns Hopkins FTIC core, DNA taken from cultured CD4+ T cells was sequenced by way of the Oncomine TCR Beta short-read assay. MiXCR, applied by TCRdb to the PCR reads, yields one record per CDR3 protein. Here the sample spans almost 20,000 distinct CDR3 sequences, around 80% being singletons. The CDR3 sequence is 16 residues long. V was trimmed by 0 bases and J by 4 bases, leaving 17 bases between them. Germline lookup yields CDR1 SGHKS and CDR2 YYEKEE (reference sequence). This clonotype occurred a few times. Its antigen is not identified.

Study results and caveats: Detection of a median about 86% of reactive clones in convalescent patients was confined to the period after vaccination.

This receptor was obtained from a human donor who received a COVID-19 vaccine. The chain employs TRBV5-5 and TRBJ2-7, with D possibly TRBD1 on 7 matching bases. Sequencing was performed on CD4+ T cells from blood, cultured in vitro, taken after SARS-CoV-2 vaccination. The CDR3 here is CASSLGGRTGLYEQYF. DNA of the CDR3: TGTGCCAGCAGCTTGGGCGGACGGACAGGACTATACGAGCAGTACTTC.